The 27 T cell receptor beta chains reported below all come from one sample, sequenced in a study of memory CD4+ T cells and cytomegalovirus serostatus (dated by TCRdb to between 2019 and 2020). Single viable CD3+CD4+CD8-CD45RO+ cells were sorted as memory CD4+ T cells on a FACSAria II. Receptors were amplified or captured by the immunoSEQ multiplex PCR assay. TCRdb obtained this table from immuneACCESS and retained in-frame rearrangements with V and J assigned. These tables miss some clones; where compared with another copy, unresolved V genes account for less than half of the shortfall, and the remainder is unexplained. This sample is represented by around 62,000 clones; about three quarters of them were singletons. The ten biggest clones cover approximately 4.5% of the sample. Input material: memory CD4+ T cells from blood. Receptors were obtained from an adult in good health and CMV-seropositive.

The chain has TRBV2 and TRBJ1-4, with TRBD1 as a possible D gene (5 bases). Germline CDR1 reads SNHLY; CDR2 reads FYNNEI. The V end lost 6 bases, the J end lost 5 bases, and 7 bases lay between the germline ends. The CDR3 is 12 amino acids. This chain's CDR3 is CASSRENEKLFF. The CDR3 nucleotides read TGTGCCAGCAGCAGGGAGAATGAAAAACTGTTTTTT. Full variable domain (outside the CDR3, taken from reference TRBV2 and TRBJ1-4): EPEVTQTPSHQVTQMGQEVILRCVPISNHLYFYWYRQILGQKVEFLVSFYNNEISEKSEIFDDQFSVERPDGSNFTLKIRSTKLEDSAMYFCASSRENEKLFFGSGTQLSVL.

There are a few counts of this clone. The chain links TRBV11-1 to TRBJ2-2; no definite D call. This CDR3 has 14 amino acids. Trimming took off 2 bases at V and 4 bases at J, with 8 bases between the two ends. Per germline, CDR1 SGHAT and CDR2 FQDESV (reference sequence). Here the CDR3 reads CASSLMRGTGELFF. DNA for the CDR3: TGTGCCAGCAGCTTAATGAGAGGCACCGGGGAGCTGTTTTTT.

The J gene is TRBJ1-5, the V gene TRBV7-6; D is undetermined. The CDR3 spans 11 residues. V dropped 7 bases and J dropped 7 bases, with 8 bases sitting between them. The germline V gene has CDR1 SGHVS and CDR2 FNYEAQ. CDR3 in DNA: TGTGCCAGCACAGGAGCCCAGCCCCAGCATTTT. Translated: CASTGAQPQHF.

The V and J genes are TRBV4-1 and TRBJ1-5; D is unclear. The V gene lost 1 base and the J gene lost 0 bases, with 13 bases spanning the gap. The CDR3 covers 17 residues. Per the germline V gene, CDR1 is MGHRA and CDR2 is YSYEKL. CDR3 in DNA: TGCGCCAGCAGCCAAGGTGGAGGGAGATATAGCAATCAGCCCCAGCATTTT. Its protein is CASSQGGGRYSNQPQHF.

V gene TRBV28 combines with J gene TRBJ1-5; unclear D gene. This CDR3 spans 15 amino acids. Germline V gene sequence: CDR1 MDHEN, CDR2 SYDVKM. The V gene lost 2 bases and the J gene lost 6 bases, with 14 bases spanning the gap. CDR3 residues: CASSLTSQWGQPQHF. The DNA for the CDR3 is TGTGCCAGCAGTTTAACCTCCCAGTGGGGTCAGCCCCAGCATTTT.

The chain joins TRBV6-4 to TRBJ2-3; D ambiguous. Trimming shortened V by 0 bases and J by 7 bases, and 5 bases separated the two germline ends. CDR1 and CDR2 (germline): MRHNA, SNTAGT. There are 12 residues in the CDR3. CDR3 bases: TGTGCCAGCAGTGACTCAGGGAATACGCAGTATTTT. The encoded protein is CASSDSGNTQYF.

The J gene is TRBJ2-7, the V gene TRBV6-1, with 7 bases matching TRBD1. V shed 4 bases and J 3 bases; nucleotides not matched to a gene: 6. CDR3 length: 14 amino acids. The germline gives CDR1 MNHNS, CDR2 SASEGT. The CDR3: CASSADRERYEQYF. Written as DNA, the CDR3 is TGTGCCAGCAGTGCAGACAGGGAACGCTACGAGCAGTACTTC.

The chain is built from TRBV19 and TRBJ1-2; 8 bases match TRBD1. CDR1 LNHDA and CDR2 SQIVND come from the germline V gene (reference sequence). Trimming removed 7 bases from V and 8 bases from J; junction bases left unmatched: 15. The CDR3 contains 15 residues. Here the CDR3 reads CASTPGTGHFSGYTF. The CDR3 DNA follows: TGTGCCAGTACCCCAGGGACAGGCCATTTCTCGGGCTACACCTTC.

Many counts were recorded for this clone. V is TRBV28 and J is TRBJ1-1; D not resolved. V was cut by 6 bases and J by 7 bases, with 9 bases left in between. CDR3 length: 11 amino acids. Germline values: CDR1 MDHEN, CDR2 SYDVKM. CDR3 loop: CASRLGFEAFF. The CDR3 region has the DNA TGTGCCAGCAGGCTTGGATTTGAAGCTTTCTTT.

The CDR3 coding sequence is TGTGCCAGCAGCTTAGCCGGGGGACAGGGGATGAACACTGAAGCTTTCTTT. It specifies CASSLAGGQGMNTEAFF. V usage is TRBV7-2 and J usage is TRBJ1-1; 10 bases fit TRBD1. With V trimmed by 0 bases and J by 0 bases, 4 bases remained unmatched. CDR3 length: 17 residues. Germline values: CDR1 SGHTA, CDR2 FQGNSA.

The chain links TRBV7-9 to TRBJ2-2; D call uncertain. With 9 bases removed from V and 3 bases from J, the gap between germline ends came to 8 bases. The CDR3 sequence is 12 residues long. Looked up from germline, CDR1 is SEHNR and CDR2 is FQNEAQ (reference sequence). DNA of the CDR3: TGTGCCAGTCTGGGTTACACCGGGGAGCTGTTTTTT. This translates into CASLGYTGELFF.

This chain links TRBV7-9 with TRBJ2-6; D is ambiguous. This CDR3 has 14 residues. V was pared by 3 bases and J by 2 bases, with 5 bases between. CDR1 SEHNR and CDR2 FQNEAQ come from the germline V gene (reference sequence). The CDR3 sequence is CASSLPPGANVLTF. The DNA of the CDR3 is TGTGCCAGCAGCTTGCCTCCTGGGGCCAACGTCCTGACTTTC.

The CDR3 DNA reads TGTGCCAGCAGCCCTCGAGGACAGGGCGAGCAGTACTTC. This gives the protein CASSPRGQGEQYF. The chain employs TRBV7-6 and TRBJ2-7; TRBD1 matches at 8 bases. The CDR3 runs 13 residues. J lost 6 bases, V lost 5 bases, and 6 bases had no gene match. Germline-derived CDR1 and CDR2 are SGHVS and FNYEAQ.

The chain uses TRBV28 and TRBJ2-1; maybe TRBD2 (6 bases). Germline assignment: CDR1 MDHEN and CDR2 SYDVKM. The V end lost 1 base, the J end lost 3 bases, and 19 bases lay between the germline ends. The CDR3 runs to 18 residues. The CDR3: CASSLSLGTRYSYNEQFF. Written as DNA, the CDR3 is TGTGCCAGCAGTTTATCCTTGGGGACTCGCTACAGCTACAATGAGCAGTTCTTC.

The CDR3 nucleotides read TGTGCCTGGAGCCCACAGGGTGGGCACTTGAGCAATCAGCCCCAGCATTTT. This encodes CAWSPQGGHLSNQPQHF. V gene TRBV30 combines with J gene TRBJ1-5; D is perhaps TRBD1 (6 bases). The CDR3 totals 17 residues. V was shortened by 3 bases and J by 1 base, with 19 bases between the two germline ends. In germline, CDR1 is GTSNPN, CDR2 SVGIG (reference sequence).

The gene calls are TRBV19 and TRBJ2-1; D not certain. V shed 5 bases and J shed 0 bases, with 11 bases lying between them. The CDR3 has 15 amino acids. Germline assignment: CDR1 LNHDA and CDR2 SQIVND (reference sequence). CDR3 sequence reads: CASSPARSSYNEQFF. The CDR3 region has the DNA TGTGCCAGTAGTCCCGCGAGGAGCTCCTACAATGAGCAGTTCTTC.

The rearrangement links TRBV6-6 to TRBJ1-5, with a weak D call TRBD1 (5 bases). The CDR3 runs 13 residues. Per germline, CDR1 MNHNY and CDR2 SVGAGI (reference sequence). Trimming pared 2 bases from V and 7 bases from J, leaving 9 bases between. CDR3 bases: TGTGCCAGCAGTTACGGGGGGGGGCAGCCCCAGCATTTT. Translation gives CASSYGGGQPQHF.

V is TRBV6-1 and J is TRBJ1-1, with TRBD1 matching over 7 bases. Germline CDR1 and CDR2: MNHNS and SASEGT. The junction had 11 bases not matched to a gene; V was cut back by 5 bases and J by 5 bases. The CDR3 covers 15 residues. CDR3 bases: TGTGCCAGCAGTCCTCCGCCCCAGGGGGAAACTGAAGCTTTCTTT. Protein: CASSPPPQGETEAFF.

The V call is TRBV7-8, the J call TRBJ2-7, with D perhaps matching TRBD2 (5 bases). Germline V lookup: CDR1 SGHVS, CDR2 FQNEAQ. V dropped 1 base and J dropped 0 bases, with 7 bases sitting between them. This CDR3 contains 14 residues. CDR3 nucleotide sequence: TGTGCCAGCAGCTTAGGACGGGACTCCTACGAGCAGTACTTC. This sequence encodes CASSLGRDSYEQYF.

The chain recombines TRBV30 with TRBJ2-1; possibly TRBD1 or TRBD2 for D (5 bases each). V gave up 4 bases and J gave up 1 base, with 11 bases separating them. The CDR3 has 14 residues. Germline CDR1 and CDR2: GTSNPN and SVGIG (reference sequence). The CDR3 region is CAWTLGESYNEQFF. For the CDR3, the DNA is TGTGCCTGGACGTTGGGGGAATCCTACAATGAGCAGTTCTTC.

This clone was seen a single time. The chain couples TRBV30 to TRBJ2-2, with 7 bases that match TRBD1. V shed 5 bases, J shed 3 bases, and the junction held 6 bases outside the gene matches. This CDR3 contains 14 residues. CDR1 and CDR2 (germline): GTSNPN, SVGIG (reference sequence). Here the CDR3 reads CAWGWDSYTGELFF. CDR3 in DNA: TGTGCCTGGGGGTGGGACAGTTACACCGGGGAGCTGTTTTTT.

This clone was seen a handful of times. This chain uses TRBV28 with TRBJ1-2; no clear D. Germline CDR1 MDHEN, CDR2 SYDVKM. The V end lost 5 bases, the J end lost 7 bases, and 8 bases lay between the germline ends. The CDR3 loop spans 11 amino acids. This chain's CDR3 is CASSRMVGYTF. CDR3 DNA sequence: TGTGCCAGCAGTCGCATGGTTGGCTACACCTTC.

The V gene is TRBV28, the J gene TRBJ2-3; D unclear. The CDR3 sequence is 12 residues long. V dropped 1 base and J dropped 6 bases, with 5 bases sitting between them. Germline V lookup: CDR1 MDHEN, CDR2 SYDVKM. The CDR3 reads CASSLYRDTQYF. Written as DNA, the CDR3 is TGTGCCAGCAGTTTATACCGCGATACGCAGTATTTT. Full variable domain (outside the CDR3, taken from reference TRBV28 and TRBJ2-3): DVKVTQSSRYLVKRTGEKVFLECVQDMDHENMFWYRQDPGLGLRLIYFSYDVKMKEKGDIPEGYSVSREKKERFSLILESASTNQTSMYLCASSLYRDTQYFGPGTRLTVL.

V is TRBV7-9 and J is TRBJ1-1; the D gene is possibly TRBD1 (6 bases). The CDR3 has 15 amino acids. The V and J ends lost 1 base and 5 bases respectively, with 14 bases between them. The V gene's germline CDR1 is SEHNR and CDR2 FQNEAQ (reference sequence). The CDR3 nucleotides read TGTGCCAGCAGCTTAGATTATAACCAGGGGACTGAAGCTTTCTTT. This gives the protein CASSLDYNQGTEAFF.

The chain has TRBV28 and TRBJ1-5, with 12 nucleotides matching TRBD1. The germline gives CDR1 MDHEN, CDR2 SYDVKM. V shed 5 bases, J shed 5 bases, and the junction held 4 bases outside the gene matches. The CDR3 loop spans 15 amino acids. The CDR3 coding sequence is TGTGCCAGCAGTCTGGGACAGGGGGCCCATCAGCCCCAGCATTTT. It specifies CASSLGQGAHQPQHF.

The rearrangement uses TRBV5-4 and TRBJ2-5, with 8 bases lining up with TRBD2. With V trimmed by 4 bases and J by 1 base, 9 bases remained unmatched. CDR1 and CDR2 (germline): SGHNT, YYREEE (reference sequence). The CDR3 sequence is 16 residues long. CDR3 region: CASSPGETSGQETQYF. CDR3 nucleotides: TGTGCCAGCAGCCCGGGAGAAACTAGCGGCCAAGAGACCCAGTACTTC.

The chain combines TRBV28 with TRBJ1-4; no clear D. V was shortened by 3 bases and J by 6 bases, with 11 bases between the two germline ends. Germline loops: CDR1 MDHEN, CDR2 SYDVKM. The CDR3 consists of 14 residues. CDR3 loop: CASSFSPVDEKLFF. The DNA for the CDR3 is TGTGCCAGCAGTTTTTCCCCGGTCGATGAAAAACTGTTTTTT. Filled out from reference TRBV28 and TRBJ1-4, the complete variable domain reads DVKVTQSSRYLVKRTGEKVFLECVQDMDHENMFWYRQDPGLGLRLIYFSYDVKMKEKGDIPEGYSVSREKKERFSLILESASTNQTSMYLCASSFSPVDEKLFFGSGTQLSVL.